Below are 10 T cell receptor beta chains sequenced from a single sample in a study of T cell repertoires in cytomegalovirus infection. TCRdb analysed the reads with MiXCR anew, one entry per CDR3 protein. Found here are approximately 490,000 distinct CDR3 sequences, over 9% of them singletons; the top ten hold roughly 10%. Sequencing was performed on PBMCs. These receptors originate from a human donor in good health (CMV status not recorded). Some clones in this sample may be carry-over from other donors' samples.

This chain joins TRBV5-1 and TRBJ1-4; TRBD1 matches at 7 bases. After removal of 4 bases from V and 1 base from J, the junction contained 4 bases not matched to a gene. The CDR3 sequence is 15 residues long. The germline CDR1 and CDR2 sequences are SGHRS and YFSETQ. CDR3 sequence: CASSSQGGTNEKLFF. The CDR3 bases are TGCGCCAGCAGCAGTCAGGGGGGAACTAATGAAAAACTGTTTTTT.

V and J are TRBV30 and TRBJ1-1; D possibly corresponds to TRBD1 (5 bases). Trimming took 3 bases from V and 0 from J, leaving 23 bases between them. The CDR3 is made up of 18 amino acids. Germline V gives CDR1 GTSNPN, CDR2 SVGIG (reference sequence). The CDR3 reads CAWSVRQRGLYVNTEAFF. As DNA, the CDR3 is TGTGCCTGGAGCGTTCGACAGAGGGGCTTATATGTGAACACTGAAGCTTTCTTT. The full variable domain, in which reference TRBV30 and TRBJ1-1 provide the parts outside the CDR3, is SQTIHQWPATLVQPVGSPLSLECTVEGTSNPNLYWYRQAAGRGLQLLFYSVGIGQISSEVPQNLSASRPQDRQFILSSKKLLLSDSGFYLCAWSVRQRGLYVNTEAFFGQGTRLTVV.

This clonotype was counted ten times or more. The rearrangement joins TRBV2 to TRBJ1-2, with no clear D. Germline V gives CDR1 SNHLY, CDR2 FYNNEI. Trimming left V 2 bases short and J 7 bases short, with 11 bases between. The CDR3 is made up of 13 amino acids. CDR3 amino acids: CASSEWPSLGYTF. CDR3 coding DNA: TGTGCCAGCAGTGAATGGCCAAGTCTTGGCTACACCTTC.

This clonotype was counted at least ten times. The genes are TRBV6-5 and TRBJ2-7; D not resolved. The CDR3 has 15 amino acids. V was shortened by 2 bases and J by 7 bases, with 18 bases between the two germline ends. Germline lookup yields CDR1 MNHEY and CDR2 SVGAGI. The CDR3 protein is CASSYTRSAASEQYF. The CDR3 DNA reads TGTGCCAGCAGTTACACCCGCTCCGCAGCCAGTGAGCAGTACTTC.

This clonotype was seen at least ten times. The chain carries TRBV11-2 and TRBJ1-3; weak D call: TRBD1 (6 bases). The CDR3 loop spans 15 amino acids. Germline V gene lookup returns CDR1 SGHAT and CDR2 FQNNGV. Trimming took 1 base from V and 0 from J, leaving 7 bases between them. CDR3 in amino acids: CASSLVTGSGNTIYF. The CDR3 DNA is TGTGCCAGCAGCTTAGTGACAGGCTCTGGAAACACCATATATTTT.

This clonotype was detected many times. This chain uses TRBV7-8 with TRBJ2-7; D is uncertain. This CDR3 region has 12 residues. Germline-derived CDR1 and CDR2 are SGHVS and FQNEAQ. Trimming took 2 bases from V and 3 from J, leaving 5 bases between them. CDR3 sequence (DNA): TGTGCCAGCAGCTTACTTAACTACGAGCAGTACTTC. Translating gives CASSLLNYEQYF.

This clonotype was picked up many times. The chain couples TRBV4-1 to TRBJ1-5; TRBD1 matches 11 bases. Germline lookup yields CDR1 MGHRA and CDR2 YSYEKL. Trimming cost V 2 bases and J 2 bases; bases outside gene matches: 8. CDR3 length: 18 residues. CDR3 in DNA: TGCGCCAGCAGCCAACCGGTGGGGACAGGGGGGGGCAATCAGCCCCAGCATTTT. The encoded protein is CASSQPVGTGGGNQPQHF.

This clonotype was observed a handful of times. The chain joins TRBV10-2 to TRBJ1-6; 10 bases map to TRBD1. After removal of 7 bases from V and 8 bases from J, the junction contained 11 bases not matched to a gene. The V gene's germline CDR1 is WSHSY and CDR2 SAAADI. This CDR3 has 16 residues. CDR3 sequence: CASTGEDRGMDSPLHF. The DNA for the CDR3 is TGCGCCAGCACCGGCGAGGACAGGGGGATGGATTCACCCCTCCACTTT.

As regards this clonotype: A read error may account for a junction end that differs from germline. The rearrangement links TRBV4-1 to TRBJ1-2; maybe TRBD1 (5 bases). The germline CDR1 and CDR2 sequences are MGHRA and YSYEKL. The CDR3 is 15 amino acids. The CDR3 protein is CASSQDPNRSYGYTF. In nucleotides, the CDR3 is TGTGCCAGCAGCCAAGATCCGAACAGGTCCTATGGCTACACCTTC.

This clonotype was counted many times. V gene TRBV11-3 combines with J gene TRBJ2-1, with TRBD2 as a possible D gene (6 bases). CDR1 SGHNT and CDR2 YENEEA come from the germline V gene. The V end lost 1 base, the J end lost 9 bases, and 22 bases lay between the germline ends. CDR3 size: 17 residues. CDR3 sequence (DNA): TGTGCCAGCAGCTTAGTGGGGGGAAGTGCGCGCGCGAGTGAGCAGTTCTTC. It specifies CASSLVGGSARASEQFF.